This TCR beta chain comes out of a study of long-term antiretroviral therapy in people with HIV. Notes on the study in general: Dating from the mid-2000s to the late 2010s, the blood was possibly obtained under older ART regimens. Participants lacked recorded data on ART adherence, viral resistance or therapy changes. Relative to control repertoires, HIV repertoires exhibited narrower CDR3 length ranges.

Samples were assayed with immunoSEQ v3.0 at survey level. The table came from immunoSEQ multiplex PCR; TCRdb's copy has only in-frame clones and leaves some out. The sample includes approximately 26,000 clones, 70% to 80% of them seen just once. Every single participant having HIV got treatment inside the United States. This clone was observed a few times. The antigen remains unidentified. Sample: unsorted PBMCs, taken 1.2 years after starting antiretroviral therapy. The TCR was taken from a woman in her forties with HIV.

The CDR3 here is CASNRDYTGELFF. The CDR3 bases are TGTGCCAGCAACCGGGATTACACCGGGGAGCTGTTTTTT. The chain carries TRBV9 and TRBJ2-2; tentatively, D is TRBD2 (5 bases). Per the germline V gene, CDR1 is SGDLS and CDR2 is YYNGEE. CDR3 size: 13 residues. The germline V and J ends were trimmed by 6 bases and 3 bases, with 9 bases remaining between them.